Each of the 20 T cell receptor beta chains below was sequenced from the same sample in a study of blood T cell repertoires in COVID-19. Clones were read by immunoSEQ multiplex PCR, and TCRdb kept only the in-frame ones, dropping some. The sample has 200,000 to 250,000 clones, 80% to 85% seen once. The sample was peripheral blood. All receptors come from a woman in her 30s who had recovered from COVID-19.

J is TRBJ2-7 and V is TRBV3-1 (or the pseudogene TRBV3-2); TRBD1 aligns across 7 bases. Losses at the gene ends were 1 base for V and 2 bases for J; bases not matched to a gene: 2. This CDR3 region has 14 residues. Germline CDR1 reads LGHDT; CDR2 reads YNNKEL (reference sequence). This CDR3 reads CASSQGRGTYEQYF. In nucleotides, the CDR3 is TGTGCCAGCAGCCAAGGCAGGGGGACCTACGAGCAGTACTTC.

The rearrangement joins TRBV28 to TRBJ1-1, with D hard to call. Germline values: CDR1 MDHEN, CDR2 SYDVKM. Trimming shortened V by 7 bases and J by 0 bases, and 9 bases separated the two germline ends. This CDR3 spans 13 amino acids. The CDR3 reads CASTVTVNTEAFF. CDR3 bases: TGTGCCAGCACTGTTACAGTGAACACTGAAGCTTTCTTT.

The V and J genes are TRBV3-1 (or the pseudogene TRBV3-2) and TRBJ2-4; D unresolved. CDR3 length: 15 residues. Germline-derived CDR1 and CDR2 are LGHDT and YNNKEL (reference sequence). V dropped 1 base and J dropped 3 bases, with 10 bases sitting between them. The DNA of the CDR3 is TGTGCCAGCAGCCAAGGAGCGTTTGTCAAAAACATTCAGTACTTC. Its translation: CASSQGAFVKNIQYF.

The chain links TRBV11-3 to TRBJ2-1, with 14 nucleotides matching TRBD2. CDR3 length: 18 amino acids. Trimming removed 5 bases from V and 4 bases from J; junction bases left unmatched: 10. CDR1 and CDR2 from the germline V gene are SGHNT and YENEEA. In nucleotides, the CDR3 is TGTGCCAGCAGCCAAACCGTCGGACTAGCGGGAGGTTACAATGAGCAGTTCTTC. Translated, it gives CASSQTVGLAGGYNEQFF.

This clone was recorded once. CDR3 nucleotides: TGTGCCAGCAGTTTAGCAACGGTGGGGGGAGTGACGGGCTACGAGCAGTACTTC. Translating it yields CASSLATVGGVTGYEQYF. This sequence joins TRBV28 and TRBJ2-7, with D possibly being TRBD2 (6 bases). Trimming took off 2 bases at V and 3 bases at J, with 23 bases between the two ends. Germline V CDR1 and CDR2: MDHEN, SYDVKM. This CDR3 spans 18 amino acids.

The chain couples TRBV2 to TRBJ2-5; maybe TRBD2 (6 bases). This CDR3 has 14 residues. V lost 6 bases and J lost 7, with 18 bases in between. The germline V gene has CDR1 SNHLY and CDR2 FYNNEI. CDR3: CASSRGLTGGTQYF. The CDR3 DNA reads as TGTGCCAGCAGCCGAGGACTCACCGGGGGGACCCAGTACTTC.

The sample holds a few counts of this clone. This chain links TRBV20-1 with TRBJ1-6; D ambiguous. The germline CDR1 and CDR2 sequences are DFQATT and SNEGSKA (reference sequence). The ends were cut back, 3 bases at V and 0 bases at J, with 15 bases in the middle. CDR3 length: 17 residues. The CDR3 loop is CSASRSGLISYNSPLHF. DNA of the CDR3: TGCAGTGCTAGTCGGTCAGGTTTGATCTCCTATAATTCACCCCTCCACTTT.

The gene calls are TRBV7-3 and TRBJ2-5; D uncertain. CDR3 length: 14 amino acids. Germline V gives CDR1 SGHTA, CDR2 FQGTGA. The ends were cut back, 11 bases at V and 1 base at J, with 17 bases in the middle. CDR3 in DNA: TGTGCCCGCTATCTCCGAGAGGTCCAAGAGACCCAGTACTTC. Translating gives CARYLREVQETQYF.

This clone was seen repeatedly, ten times or more. The chain recombines TRBV9 with TRBJ2-6; possible D gene TRBD1, 6 bases. V lost 0 bases and J lost 2, with 12 bases in between. The length of the CDR3 is 17 residues. From germline, CDR1 is SGDLS and CDR2 YYNGEE. The CDR3 DNA sequence: TGTGCCAGCAGCGTAGCGGTACAGGGAGCTGGGGCCAACGTCCTGACTTTC. Translating it yields CASSVAVQGAGANVLTF.

J is TRBJ2-1 and V is TRBV13; D might be TRBD1 (6 bases). Trimming took 2 bases from V and 1 from J, leaving 12 bases between them. CDR3 size: 16 residues. Germline CDR1 is PRHDT and CDR2 is FYEKMQ (reference sequence). The CDR3 coding sequence is TGTGCCAGCAGCTTAAGGGACACCGGATCCTACAATGAGCAGTTCTTC. It encodes CASSLRDTGSYNEQFF. Full variable domain (remainder filled in from reference TRBV13 and TRBJ2-1): AAGVIQSPRHLIKEKRETATLKCYPIPRHDTVYWYQQGPGQDPQFLISFYEKMQSDKGSIPDRFSAQQFSDYHSELNMSSLELGDSALYFCASSLRDTGSYNEQFFGPGTRLTVL.

The chain links TRBV5-6 to TRBJ2-3; perhaps TRBD1 as D (5 bases). Trimming left V 1 base short and J 2 bases short, with 8 bases between. The CDR3 consists of 14 residues. CDR1 SGHDT and CDR2 YYEEEE come from the germline V gene. CDR3 in amino acids: CASSLLQDTDTQYF. The CDR3, as DNA: TGTGCCAGCAGCTTGTTACAGGACACAGATACGCAGTATTTT.

The chain is built from TRBV9 and TRBJ2-7; perhaps TRBD2 as D (5 bases). The CDR3 consists of 14 residues. CDR1 and CDR2 from the germline V gene are SGDLS and YYNGEE. V was pared by 0 bases and J by 2 bases, with 9 bases between. CDR3 protein: CASSVVAGTYEQYF. The CDR3 DNA reads as TGTGCCAGCAGCGTAGTGGCCGGGACCTACGAGCAGTACTTC.

This rearrangement joins TRBV18 to TRBJ2-3; no definite D call. V was clipped by 5 bases and J by 2 bases, with 8 bases between them. Germline CDR1 and CDR2: KGHSH and LQKENI. The CDR3 totals 13 residues. CDR3 bases: TGTGCCAGCTCAGCGGCTTCCACAGATACGCAGTATTTT. It specifies CASSAASTDTQYF.

The chain links TRBV5-1 to TRBJ2-2; a possible D gene is TRBD1 (6 bases). V lost 4 bases to trimming and J lost 1 base, with 11 bases between them. The CDR3 consists of 15 residues. Germline CDR1 and CDR2: SGHRS and YFSETQ. The CDR3 DNA reads as TGCGCCAGCAGCACCCTGACAGGGAACACCGGGGAGCTGTTTTTT. This codes for CASSTLTGNTGELFF.

Remarks on this clone: At one end the junction does not follow the germline gene, possibly because of a read error. The chain joins TRBV7-7 to TRBJ2-1; no clear D. This CDR3 is 13 amino acids long. Germline values: CDR1 SSHAT, CDR2 FNYEAQ (reference sequence). The CDR3 DNA reads TGTGCTAGCAGCTTAGCTCGGAACAGAGAGCAGTTCTTC. Amino acids: CASSLARNREQFF.

This clone was counted only a few times. The V and J genes are TRBV3-1 (or the pseudogene TRBV3-2) and TRBJ2-7, with D possibly TRBD2 on 5 matching bases. Deletions cut 1 base from V and 0 bases from J, with 13 bases between. Per the germline V gene, CDR1 is LGHDT and CDR2 is YNNKEL (reference sequence). The CDR3 totals 16 residues. CDR3 in amino acids: CASSQGAGLRSYEQYF. Here the CDR3 DNA reads TGTGCCAGCAGCCAAGGGGCGGGCCTTCGCTCCTACGAGCAGTACTTC.

The chain is built from TRBV7-3 and TRBJ1-1; the D is unclear. V was trimmed by 5 bases and J by 8 bases, leaving 15 bases between them. The CDR3 has 13 amino acids. Germline CDR1 is SGHTA and CDR2 is FQGTGA. CDR3 DNA sequence: TGTGCCAGCAGCCCTCACACAATCACCGAAGCTTTCTTT. Translated: CASSPHTITEAFF.

This sequence joins TRBV30 and TRBJ1-5; D unresolved. In germline, CDR1 is GTSNPN, CDR2 SVGIG (reference sequence). The CDR3 extends over 12 amino acids. V was cut by 1 base and J by 4 bases, with 5 bases left in between. CDR3: CAWSGANQPQHF. The CDR3 DNA reads TGTGCCTGGAGTGGGGCTAATCAGCCCCAGCATTTT. Using reference TRBV30 and TRBJ1-5 for the parts outside the CDR3, the full variable domain is SQTIHQWPATLVQPVGSPLSLECTVEGTSNPNLYWYRQAAGRGLQLLFYSVGIGQISSEVPQNLSASRPQDRQFILSSKKLLLSDSGFYLCAWSGANQPQHFGDGTRLSIL.

J is TRBJ2-7 and V is TRBV10-3; D might be TRBD1 (5 bases). Germline V lookup: CDR1 ENHRY, CDR2 SYGVKD. V was pared by 10 bases and J by 0 bases, with 13 bases between. This CDR3 has 13 residues. This CDR3 is CASQSDSSYEQYF. The CDR3 bases are TGTGCCAGCCAATCCGACAGCTCCTACGAGCAGTACTTC.

V gene TRBV19 combines with J gene TRBJ2-2; D remains unclear. CDR1 is LNHDA and CDR2 is SQIVND in the germline V gene (reference sequence). The CDR3 contains 14 residues. V shed 0 bases and J shed 6 bases, with 8 bases lying between them. For the CDR3, the DNA is TGTGCCAGTAGTATAGAACTCCAACCCGGGGAGCTGTTTTTT. Residues: CASSIELQPGELFF.